A selection of T cell receptor beta chains follows, all from one sample in a study of cytomegalovirus exposure and HLA in healthy donors. The data were produced by immunoSEQ multiplex PCR, yet TCRdb's version contains in-frame clones alone and is incomplete. The repertoire holds 100,000 to 150,000 clones, with about 83% as singletons. Sequencing was carried out using PBMCs. The origin of the receptors is a woman aged 40-49 years in good health and CMV-seropositive. CDR3s include the opening cysteine and the closing phenylalanine or tryptophan. A D gene is named only where the DNA matches it firmly. Clone size, where shown, is once, few, many, or a class for clones that have expanded.

abundance: .
j_gene: TRBJ1-1
v_gene: TRBV7-8
d_gene: TRBD1
CDR3aa: CASSPRQGVKNTEAFF
CDR3nt: TGTGCCAGCAGCCCCCGACAGGGGGTGAAGAACACTGAAGCTTTCTTT

abundance: once
j_gene: TRBJ1-2
v_gene: TRBV9
d_gene: .
CDR3aa: CASSGTWRGGYTF
CDR3nt: TGTGCCAGCAGCGGGACCTGGAGGGGCGGCTACACCTTC

abundance: .
j_gene: TRBJ1-1
v_gene: TRBV9
d_gene: .
CDR3aa: CASSVDASQAMNTEAFF
CDR3nt: TGTGCCAGCAGCGTAGACGCATCCCAGGCGATGAACACTGAAGCTTTCTTT

abundance: .
j_gene: TRBJ1-5
v_gene: TRBV10-3
d_gene: .
CDR3aa: CAISESLGGVGNQPQHF
CDR3nt: TGTGCCATCAGTGAGTCGTTAGGCGGGGTGGGGAATCAGCCCCAGCATTTT

abundance: .
j_gene: TRBJ2-7
v_gene: TRBV5-1
d_gene: TRBD2
CDR3aa: CASSLGVAGIDEQYF
CDR3nt: TGCGCCAGCAGCCTCGGAGTAGCGGGAATAGACGAGCAGTACTTC

abundance: .
j_gene: TRBJ1-1
v_gene: TRBV9
d_gene: .
CDR3aa: CASSVTGAEAFF
CDR3nt: TGTGCCAGCAGCGTTACAGGAGCTGAAGCTTTCTTT

abundance: .
j_gene: TRBJ1-1
v_gene: TRBV27
d_gene: .
CDR3aa: CASSPRVMNTEAFF
CDR3nt: TGTGCCAGCAGTCCCCGGGTCATGAACACTGAAGCTTTCTTT

abundance: .
j_gene: TRBJ2-3
v_gene: TRBV27
d_gene: .
CDR3aa: CASSFLLPGATDTQYF
CDR3nt: TGTGCCAGCAGTTTTTTGCTACCAGGGGCGACAGATACGCAGTATTTT

abundance: .
j_gene: TRBJ2-3
v_gene: TRBV6-1
d_gene: TRBD1
CDR3aa: CASSEEGAFSTDTQYF
CDR3nt: TGTGCCAGCAGTGAAGAGGGGGCTTTTTCCACAGATACGCAGTATTTT

abundance: .
j_gene: TRBJ2-3
v_gene: TRBV6-4
d_gene: .
CDR3aa: CASRTHTGSDTQYF
CDR3nt: TGTGCCAGCAGGACTCACACAGGGAGCGATACGCAGTATTTT

abundance: .
j_gene: TRBJ2-7
v_gene: TRBV6-6
d_gene: TRBD2
CDR3aa: CASSYWDYYEQYF
CDR3nt: TGTGCCAGCAGTTACTGGGACTACTACGAGCAGTACTTC

abundance: .
j_gene: TRBJ2-7
v_gene: TRBV30
d_gene: TRBD2
CDR3aa: CAWSSARLAGATEQYF
CDR3nt: TGTGCCTGGAGTTCGGCGCGACTAGCGGGAGCAACCGAGCAGTACTTC

abundance: few
j_gene: TRBJ2-6
v_gene: TRBV10-2
d_gene: .
CDR3aa: CASQDSLVSGANVLTF
CDR3nt: TGCGCCAGCCAGGACAGTTTAGTCTCTGGGGCCAACGTCCTGACTTTC

abundance: few
j_gene: TRBJ2-7
v_gene: TRBV6-6
d_gene: TRBD2
CDR3aa: CASRTSVTYEQYF
CDR3nt: TGTGCCAGCAGGACTAGCGTTACCTACGAGCAGTACTTC

abundance: .
j_gene: TRBJ1-3
v_gene: TRBV4-1
d_gene: TRBD1
CDR3aa: CASSQFETGGSGNTIYF
CDR3nt: TGCGCCAGCAGCCAATTTGAGACAGGGGGCAGTGGAAACACCATATATTTT

abundance: .
j_gene: TRBJ1-2
v_gene: TRBV6-5
d_gene: .
CDR3aa: CASSPRSRNYGYTF
CDR3nt: TGTGCCAGCAGTCCCCGGTCCAGGAACTATGGCTACACCTTC

abundance: .
j_gene: TRBJ1-1
v_gene: TRBV5-1
d_gene: .
CDR3aa: CASSREPLGGVTEAFF
CDR3nt: TGCGCCAGCAGCCGAGAGCCTCTGGGAGGGGTCACTGAAGCTTTCTTT

abundance: .
j_gene: TRBJ2-5
v_gene: TRBV7-9
d_gene: .
CDR3aa: CASSYTLRAPETQYF
CDR3nt: TGTGCCAGCAGCTACACACTCAGGGCCCCGGAGACCCAGTACTTC

abundance: .
j_gene: TRBJ2-3
v_gene: TRBV10-3
d_gene: TRBD2
CDR3aa: CAISLGLAGVADTQYF
CDR3nt: TGTGCCATCAGTTTAGGACTAGCGGGAGTGGCAGATACGCAGTATTTT

abundance: .
j_gene: TRBJ2-3
v_gene: TRBV10-3
d_gene: .
CDR3aa: CAISESDNTDTQYF
CDR3nt: TGTGCCATCAGTGAGTCGGACAACACAGATACGCAGTATTTT

abundance: once
j_gene: TRBJ2-5
v_gene: TRBV9
d_gene: .
CDR3aa: CASSERGREETQYF
CDR3nt: TGTGCCAGCAGCGAGAGGGGGAGGGAAGAGACCCAGTACTTC

abundance: .
j_gene: TRBJ1-2
v_gene: TRBV10-3
d_gene: .
CDR3aa: CAISGGPEGYTF
CDR3nt: TGTGCCATCAGCGGGGGGCCTGAGGGCTACACCTTC